A single sample gave rise to the 10 T cell receptor beta chains below, sequenced in a study of blood T cell repertoires in COVID-19. Assay: immunoSEQ multiplex PCR; the TCRdb copy retains only in-frame clones and omits some. The data contain 400,000 or so clones, approximately 90% of them singletons. The sample comprised peripheral blood. The receptor source for this set is a man aged 18 to 29 with COVID-19, enrolled during active disease.

V gene TRBV2 combines with J gene TRBJ2-2; 10 nucleotides align to TRBD1. The CDR3 spans 15 residues. CDR1 and CDR2 (germline): SNHLY, FYNNEI. V was pared by 6 bases and J by 3 bases, with 4 bases of the junction left unmatched. The CDR3 spells CASRVGTGDTGELFF. The CDR3 region has the DNA TGTGCCAGCAGGGTGGGGACAGGGGACACCGGGGAGCTGTTTTTT.

CDR3 nucleotides: TGTGCCAGCAGTTCTACGGGGAACACTGAAGCTTTCTTT. It translates to CASSSTGNTEAFF. V and J are TRBV7-3 and TRBJ1-1; D gene uncertain. V shed 6 bases and J shed 1 base, with 9 bases lying between them. This CDR3 is built from 13 residues. Germline CDR1 is SGHTA and CDR2 is FQGTGA.

The V call is TRBV9, the J call TRBJ2-3, with TRBD2 as a possible D gene (6 bases). V was shortened by 0 bases and J by 2 bases, with 10 bases between the two germline ends. CDR1 is SGDLS and CDR2 is YYNGEE in the germline V gene. This CDR3 contains 15 residues. Here the CDR3 DNA reads TGTGCCAGCAGCGTAGTTCCGCGGGACACAGATACGCAGTATTTT. Translated, it gives CASSVVPRDTDTQYF.

The chain is built from TRBV5-5 and TRBJ1-1; D gene uncertain. Germline V lookup: CDR1 SGHKS, CDR2 YYEKEE (reference sequence). The V gene lost 3 bases and the J gene lost 5 bases, with 8 bases spanning the gap. This CDR3 spans 12 amino acids. The CDR3 protein is CASSSGGTEAFF. The CDR3 coding sequence is TGTGCCAGCAGCTCCGGTGGTACTGAAGCTTTCTTT. The full variable domain, in which reference TRBV5-5 and TRBJ1-1 provide the parts outside the CDR3, is DAGVTQSPTHLIKTRGQQVTLRCSPISGHKSVSWYQQVLGQGPQFIFQYYEKEERGRGNFPDRFSARQFPNYSSELNVNALLLGDSALYLCASSSGGTEAFFGQGTRLTVV.

The chain couples TRBV18 to TRBJ1-1; TRBD1 matches 7 bases. Germline CDR1 KGHSH, CDR2 LQKENI. V was pared by 2 bases and J by 0 bases, with 6 bases of the junction left unmatched. CDR3 length: 16 amino acids. CDR3 DNA: TGTGCCAGCTCACCAGATCTAGGGGGCGTGAACACTGAAGCTTTCTTT. Translating gives CASSPDLGGVNTEAFF.

This clone has a single count. The chain couples TRBV4-1 to TRBJ2-3; 11 bases map to TRBD2. The length of the CDR3 is 17 residues. Germline loops: CDR1 MGHRA, CDR2 YSYEKL. Germline trimming cut 8 bases from V and 6 bases from J; bases unmatched to any gene: 16. The CDR3 nucleotides read TGCGCCAGCTGGCGTGGGGGGCTAGCGGGGGGCGCGGATACGCAGTATTTT. Translated: CASWRGGLAGGADTQYF.

This clone was seen more than once but under ten times. CDR3 bases: TGTGCCAGCAAAGGTCAAGCGGGAGTCACCGGGGAGCTGTTTTTT. Residues: CASKGQAGVTGELFF. The chain has TRBV2 and TRBJ2-2; 8 nucleotides match TRBD2. The CDR3 extends over 15 amino acids. Germline V gene data show CDR1 as SNHLY and CDR2 as FYNNEI. After removal of 7 bases from V and 4 bases from J, the junction contained 8 bases not matched to a gene. The whole variable domain, remainder taken from reference TRBV2 and TRBJ2-2, is EPEVTQTPSHQVTQMGQEVILRCVPISNHLYFYWYRQILGQKVEFLVSFYNNEISEKSEIFDDQFSVERPDGSNFTLKIRSTKLEDSAMYFCASKGQAGVTGELFFGEGSRLTVL.

V is TRBV12-5 and J is TRBJ2-5; D remains unclear. Germline lookup yields CDR1 LGHNT and CDR2 FRNRAP. The CDR3 is 15 residues long. Trimming pared 1 base from V and 5 bases from J, leaving 14 bases between. The CDR3 DNA is TGTGCTAGTGGTTTGGACTTCGCTGGTGAGGAGACCCAGTACTTC. It codes for CASGLDFAGEETQYF.

This chain uses TRBV2 with TRBJ2-5, with D possibly TRBD2 on 6 matching bases. Trimming cost V 7 bases and J 2 bases, with 11 bases left between them. Germline V lookup: CDR1 SNHLY, CDR2 FYNNEI. This CDR3 contains 13 residues. The CDR3 loop reads CASKWTNQETQYF. CDR3 sequence (DNA): TGTGCCAGCAAATGGACTAATCAAGAGACCCAGTACTTC.

V and J are TRBV6-5 and TRBJ1-1; TRBD1 matches at 7 bases. With V trimmed by 9 bases and J by 2 bases, 12 bases remained unmatched. Germline lookup yields CDR1 MNHEY and CDR2 SVGAGI. The length of the CDR3 is 15 residues. The CDR3 nucleotides read TGTGCCAGTCGGTTCGACAGGGTGACTAACACTGAAGCTTTCTTT. This sequence encodes CASRFDRVTNTEAFF.